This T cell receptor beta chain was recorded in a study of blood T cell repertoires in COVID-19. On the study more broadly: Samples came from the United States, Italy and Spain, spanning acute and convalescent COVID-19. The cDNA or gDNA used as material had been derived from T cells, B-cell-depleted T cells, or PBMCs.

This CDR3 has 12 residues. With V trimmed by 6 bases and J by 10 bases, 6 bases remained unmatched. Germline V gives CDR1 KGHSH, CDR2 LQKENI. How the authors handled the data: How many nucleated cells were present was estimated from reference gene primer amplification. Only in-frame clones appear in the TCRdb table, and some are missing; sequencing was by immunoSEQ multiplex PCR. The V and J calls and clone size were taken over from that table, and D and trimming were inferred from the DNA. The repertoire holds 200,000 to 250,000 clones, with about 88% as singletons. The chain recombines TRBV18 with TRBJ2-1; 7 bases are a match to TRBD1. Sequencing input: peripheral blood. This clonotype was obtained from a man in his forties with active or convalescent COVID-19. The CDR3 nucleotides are TGTGCCAGCTCGACTGACAGGGCCGAGCAGTTCTTC. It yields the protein CASSTDRAEQFF.